The clone carrying this T cell receptor beta chain has ten or more counts. What it binds is not known. Researchers sorted naive CD8 T cells as cells that were CD8+CD4-CCR7+CD45RA+. Previously published methods and listed TCR primers were used for the bulk TCR libraries. TCRdb fed the PCR reads into MiXCR, producing one record per CDR3 protein. The table includes 490,000 or so distinct CDR3 sequences, 20% to 25% detected once. This specimen belongs to a study of molecular identifiers for immune sequencing clone quantification. Study outcomes and limitations: Clones above 20 RNA copies held over 97% of effector molecules, under 1% in naive cells.

From germline, CDR1 is MNHNY and CDR2 SVGAGI (reference sequence). The CDR3 consists of 13 residues. V was shortened by 0 bases and J by 5 bases, with 7 bases between the two germline ends. The chain joins TRBV6-6 to TRBJ1-1, with no clear D. This TCR came from a human donor in good health. Some libraries in this study had Jurkat cell RNA spiked in. The sample was naive CD8+ T cells from blood, with Jurkat cell RNA spiked in. Subset indicated: FACS-sorted CD8+CD4-CCR7+CD45RA+ naive T cells. The CDR3 sequence is CASSYSGSTEAFF. The CDR3 DNA reads as TGTGCCAGCAGTTACTCAGGGTCTACTGAAGCTTTCTTT.